This TCR beta chain was sequenced during a study of blood T cell repertoires in COVID-19. Study background: The United States, Italy and Spain were the sources of the acute and convalescent COVID-19 samples.

This clone occurred once. Method: immunoSEQ multiplex PCR; TCRdb's copy keeps in-frame clones and lacks some. This table has under 250,000 clones, 84% appearing once. CDR3 length: 13 amino acids. In germline, CDR1 is SGHTA, CDR2 FQGTGA. Trimming stripped 7 bases from V and 0 bases from J, with 10 bases between. The sequence came from a woman younger than 45 who had recovered from COVID-19. This chain connects TRBV7-3 to TRBJ2-7; D is unresolved. Input material: peripheral blood. CDR3 in DNA: TGTGCCAGCACTGAGCGACTCTCCTACGAGCAGTACTTC. Its translation: CASTERLSYEQYF.